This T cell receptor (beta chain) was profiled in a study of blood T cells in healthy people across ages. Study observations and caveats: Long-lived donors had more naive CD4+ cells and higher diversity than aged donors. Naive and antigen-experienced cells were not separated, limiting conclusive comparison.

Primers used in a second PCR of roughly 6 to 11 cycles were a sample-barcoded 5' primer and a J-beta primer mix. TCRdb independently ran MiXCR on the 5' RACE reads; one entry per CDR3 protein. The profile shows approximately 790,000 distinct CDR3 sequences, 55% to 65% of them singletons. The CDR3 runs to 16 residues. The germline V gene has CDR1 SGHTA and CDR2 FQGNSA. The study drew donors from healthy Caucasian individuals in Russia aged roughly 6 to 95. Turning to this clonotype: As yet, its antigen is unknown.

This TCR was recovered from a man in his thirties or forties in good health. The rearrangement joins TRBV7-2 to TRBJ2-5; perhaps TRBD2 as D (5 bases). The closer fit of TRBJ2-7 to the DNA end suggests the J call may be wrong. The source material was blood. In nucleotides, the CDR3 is TGTGCCAGCAGCTTAAAAGCGGCACGGGAAGCCTACGAGCAGTACTTC. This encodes CASSLKAAREAYEQYF.